The present TCR beta chain was sequenced within a study of cytomegalovirus exposure and HLA in healthy donors (dated by TCRdb to between 2016 and 2019). Regarding the study in general: An earlier analysis of some 600 of the donors reported around 280 Gb of sequence data and 95 million to 140 million unique TCR beta sequences obtained from around 170 million T cells. Typing coverage varied by locus: roughly 620-640 donors for A, B, C, DRB1 and DQB1; 522 for DQA1; over 600 for DPA1; more than 450 for DPB1. Besides the first cohort of approximately 710 subjects, a separate validation cohort made up of about 120 different subjects was used. To study patterns of TCR occurrence, a later analysis re-analyzed previously published TCR beta repertoires from under 750 donors and added high-resolution HLA genotyping. HLA typing covered class I and class II loci at four-digit resolution. Among the roughly 400 genotyped donors, approximately 81% belonged to the genetic ancestry cluster associated with self-reported Caucasian donors. High-throughput TCR immunosequencing, statistical association of individual TCRs with disease status, and machine learning were combined to predict cytomegalovirus infection status. Rather than drawing on any new phenotypic data, the later analysis identified candidate immune exposures from TCR beta sequences and the way those sequences occurred across donors. Donor age, sex, ethnicity and CMV serostatus were collected together with the repertoire data. A later genetic analysis used genome-wide SNP genotypes for about 55% of the 666 donors, treating that subset as a discovery cohort. Every discovery cohort repertoire had been produced on one sequencing platform. The study aimed to test whether cataloging public T cell receptors could reveal signatures of past pathogen exposure. The T cell repertoires of some 670 subjects were profiled by immunosequencing and related to cytomegalovirus serostatus. Roughly five DR-DQ haplotypes were treated as single units for association and clustering because of strong linkage in the cohort. In an earlier analysis of roughly 580 of the donors, high-throughput TCR beta sequencing was used to judge whether each TCR beta V gene segment behaved as functional or pseudogenic. Among a few hundred genotyped donors of the cohort, an average of 235,054 unique TCR beta nucleotide sequences were sequenced per donor, roughly 20% of them non-productive. An early release that covered 500 to 800 HLA-typed donors contained 300 to 350 gigabases of sequencing data and about 93 million unique TCR sequences. Overall results and qualifications from the work: According to a later analysis, parvovirus B19, influenza, CMV and Epstein-Barr virus appeared linked to several top co-occurrence clusters. Immune exposure information for the cohort was limited to CMV serostatus. A further reported finding was that TCR beta sequences accurately predicted the HLA-A and HLA-B alleles for most subjects in the first cohort. The classifier was reported to diagnose cytomegalovirus status with high specificity and sensitivity in both the original cohort and the validation cohort. Roughly uniform sequencing depth across donors was assumed in presence/absence analyses, although this assumption may not hold. Most CMV-associated TCR beta chains appeared to be HLA-restricted in a later analysis, and the HLA associations seemed to be driven largely by CMV exposure. While some public TCRs were present in many individuals, most TCR sequences turned up only very rarely across donors. Correlated functional status among segregating V segments might be attributable to linkage disequilibrium, but an unknown experimental factor could not be ruled out. A total of 150 or so TCR beta chains were listed by the study as associated with cytomegalovirus. Seventeen rarely observed V segments, including chromosome 9 orphons, were excluded from the earlier analysis of about 600 of the donors because counts were too low. In this cohort, only TCR beta chains were sequenced, and detectable features were limited by the absence of alpha or paired-chain data. At a false discovery rate of 0.05, a later analysis linked around 17,000 TCR beta sequences to specific HLA alleles. Because some donors lacked HLA typing at each locus, the association tests relied only on the typed subset. The sequencing pipeline was judged likely to have produced a cluster of highly shared sequence variants as a technical artifact. Compared with the approximately 600-donor mean, donors in an Asian-associated ancestry cluster had fewer N-insertions in productive TCRs, according to a later genetic analysis. Strong co-occurrence of HLA alleles, especially DR and DQ, made assigning TCR associations to individual alleles difficult. Broadly in line with IMGT annotations, most TCR beta V segments showed up in productive rearrangements about 87% or about 30% of the time in an earlier analysis of several hundred of the donors. The authors suggested that the approach could potentially be generalized to other disease states and immunological phenotypes. A few of the identified cytomegalovirus-associated TCR beta chains were confirmed in vitro to be specific for cytomegalovirus antigens. An association between a missense DCLRE1C variant and V-gene and J-gene trimming of TCR beta chains was found in a later genetic analysis and replicated in an independent cohort. Because the 87-base-pair reads could not distinguish some IMGT-functional V segments, including TRBV6-2 and TRBV6-3, those segments were excluded. In a later analysis, the rate of TCR association differed among HLA loci, with DRB1 alleles having the most associated TCRs and HLA-C alleles having the fewest. In a later analysis, HLA-associated TCR beta chains showed more clonal expansion and lower generation probabilities than non-associated chains that were equally common.

The cohort consisted of some 670 healthy bone marrow donors. At the time of sampling, every cohort member was nominally healthy, though immune exposures that went unrecorded were likely present. CMV serostatus was recorded as positive for about 300 and negative for about half of the 666 cohort members, whereas no CMV serostatus was recorded for the donor in question. Each donor provided a peripheral blood sample, and peripheral blood mononuclear cells were used for TCR beta sequencing. Genomic DNA extraction from the blood cell samples was performed with the Qiagen DNeasy Blood Extraction Kit. In the germline V gene (reference sequence), CDR1 corresponds to LNHDA and CDR2 to SQIVND. There are 15 amino acids in the CDR3, from cysteine to phenylalanine inclusive. Kept here is only the CDR3 DNA, which spans 45 bases and is read in frame from base 1. Ends trimmed: V by 7 bases, J by 4 bases; bases unmatched to a gene: 10.

The receptor library was made with the immunoSEQ multiplex PCR assay. For the multiplex PCR, a mixture combining 60 forward primers for TCR Vbeta segments and 13 reverse primers for TCR Jbeta segments was used. Amplification of the CDR3 region of rearranged TCR beta genes was performed with a multiplex PCR assay on genomic DNA. The Illumina HiSeq System was used to sequence the amplified TCR beta libraries as 87-base-pair reads. The original methods were these. A later analysis counted approximately 76 million unique TCR beta chains across the 666 repertoires, and about 10 million of these chains were shared by at least two donors. Raw reads were error-corrected and collapsed into unique sequences by a nearest-neighbor algorithm in which closely related sequences were merged to remove PCR and sequencing errors. CDR3 sequences were aligned to IMGT reference sequences to assign V, D and J gene segments. For a sequence to be retained, at least a six-nucleotide match to both a V gene segment and a J gene segment was required. Rearrangements were classified as productive when the CDR3 lacked stop codons and remained in frame with V and J, and all other rearrangements were classified as non-productive. CDR3 was defined by IMGT convention, running from the second conserved V-encoded cysteine to the conserved J-encoded phenylalanine. Sequences without an unambiguous match to a single V gene segment were excluded from the earlier analysis of 587 of the donors. In an earlier analysis of roughly 600 of the donors, a V segment was called functional when productive rearrangements were above 56.7%, and segregating when the standard deviation between donors exceeded 5%. A statistical classification framework was built for diagnosing cytomegalovirus status from the catalog of TCR beta chain sequences. In a later analysis, TCR nucleotide sequences were compared against IMGT/GENE-DB human TR gene sequences so that V and J genes could be assigned. A later analysis assigned CDR3 sequences and most-parsimonious VDJ recombination scenarios with the TCRdist pipeline. A later analysis defined each TCR beta chain by its CDR3 amino acid sequence plus V-gene family, and excluded reads lacking a unique V-gene family. As a way to deal with suspected cross-contamination and a sequencing artifact, a later analysis dropped more than 500 nucleotide sequences that were highly shared and had low generation probability. In a later analysis, a clonal expansion index for each public chain was calculated from normalized within-repertoire ranks of inferred template counts. Generation probabilities in a later analysis came from a VDJ recombination model fitted to out-of-frame rearrangements, and those results were checked against IGoR. A later analysis scored TCR-TCR, TCR-HLA and TCR-CMV co-occurrence with hypergeometric tests, applying a repertoire-size bias correction to TCR pairs. False discovery rates were estimated in a later analysis by permuting HLA or CMV assignments 20 times. In a later analysis, co-occurring TCRs were grouped using DBSCAN, and TCRdist sequence similarity was added for clustering within HLA-allele-positive subsets. Co-occurrence clustering excluded repertoires with fewer than 30,000 or more than 120,000 public chains, plus five with anomalous nucleotide sharing. Here the immuneACCESS table is served through TCRdb, limited to in-frame sequences with V and J called. Missing clones are a known gap in these copies; in checked studies unresolved V genes cover under half, and the rest lacks a known reason. Clonal size and the V and J genes are those of that table, whereas D and trimming came from the DNA. This sample comprises under 150,000 clones, about four fifths of them detected only once. Just over 1% of the sample goes to the ten largest clones.

Details on this clone: It has no known antigen specificity. No clone much larger than this one lies a single base away; base qualities are absent.

This clonotype was obtained from a human donor in good health. The sample was PBMCs. The chain is assembled from TRBV19 and TRBJ1-5; TRBD1 lines up with 7 middle nucleotides. DNA sequence: TGTGCCAGTACCGAGGAGGGGGCAGGGAATCAGCCCCAGCATTTT. Its translation is CASTEEGAGNQPQHF. Extended through the reference TRBV19 and TRBJ1-5 proteins, this CDR3 yields the full variable domain: DGGITQSPKYLFRKEGQNVTLSCEQNLNHDAMYWYRQDPGQGLRLIYYSQIVNDFQKGDIAEGYSVSREKKESFPLTVTSAQKNPTAFYLCASTEEGAGNQPQHFGDGTRLSIL.